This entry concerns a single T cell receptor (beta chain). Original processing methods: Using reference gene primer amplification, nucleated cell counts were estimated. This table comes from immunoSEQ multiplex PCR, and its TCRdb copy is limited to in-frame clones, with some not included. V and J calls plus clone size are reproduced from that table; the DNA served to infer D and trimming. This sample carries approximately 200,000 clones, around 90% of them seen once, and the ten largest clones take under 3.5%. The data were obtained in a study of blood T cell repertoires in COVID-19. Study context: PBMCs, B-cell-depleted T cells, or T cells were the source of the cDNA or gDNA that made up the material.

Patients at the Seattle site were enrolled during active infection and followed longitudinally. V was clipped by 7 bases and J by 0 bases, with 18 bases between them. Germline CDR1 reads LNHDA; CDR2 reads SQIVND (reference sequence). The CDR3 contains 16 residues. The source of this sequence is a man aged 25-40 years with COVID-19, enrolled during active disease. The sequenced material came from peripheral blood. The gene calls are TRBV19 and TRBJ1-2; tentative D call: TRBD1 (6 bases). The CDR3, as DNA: TGTGCCAGTACCCCCGGGACATCGCCTCCTAACTATGGCTACACCTTC. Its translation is CASTPGTSPPNYGYTF.